This T cell receptor beta chain was retrieved from a study of response to subunit inactivated influenza vaccine. The CDR3 runs to 14 residues. Germline V lookup: CDR1 MNHNS, CDR2 SASEGT. Trimming left V 5 bases short and J 5 bases short, with 12 bases between. TCRdb re-analysed the RT-PCR reads in MiXCR, keeping a single row per CDR3 protein. The sample includes roughly 790,000 distinct CDR3 sequences, approximately 22% of them seen just once. Details on this clonotype: Its antigen remains unknown.

Findings and caveats of the study: Authors suggested seasonal influenza vaccinations each recruit few new T cells.

The V and J genes are TRBV6-1 and TRBJ2-2, with D perhaps TRBD1 (6 bases). Here the sequenced sample was PBMCs from blood, taken more than 4 days after vaccination. This receptor was identified in a middle-aged man who received an inactivated influenza vaccine. CDR3 protein: CASSIGQFTGELFF. The DNA of the CDR3 is TGTGCCAGCAGTATAGGACAGTTTACCGGGGAGCTGTTTTTT.